Shown below are 24 T cell receptor beta chains from a single sample sequenced in a study of blood T cell repertoires in COVID-19. Sequenced by immunoSEQ multiplex PCR; TCRdb stores in-frame clones only, minus some. The repertoire holds 70,000 to 80,000 clones, with approximately 90% as singletons. The sample was peripheral blood. The receptors derive from a woman between 50 and 59 years old with acute or convalescent COVID-19.

With regard to this clone: Other nucleotide sequences in the sample specify the same CDR3. In nucleotides, the CDR3 is TGTGCCAGCGGACTAGGAGTAGCTGGTGAAAAACTGTTTTTT. Protein product: CASGLGVAGEKLFF. V and J are TRBV28 and TRBJ1-4, with no clear D. The CDR3 consists of 14 residues. Per the germline V gene, CDR1 is MDHEN and CDR2 is SYDVKM. Trimming took 8 bases from V and 7 from J, leaving 17 bases between them.

For this clone: An end of the junction does not agree with germline; a read error may underlie this. The genes are TRBV2 and TRBJ1-2; D might be TRBD1 (6 bases). CDR1 is SNHLY and CDR2 is FYNNEI in the germline V gene. The length of the CDR3 is 12 residues. The CDR3 reads CASRVDTRGPTF. DNA of the CDR3: TGTGCCAGCCGGGTCGATACCAGGGGCCCTACTTTC.

The chain uses TRBV6-2 or TRBV6-3 and TRBJ1-2; TRBD1 is a possible D gene (6 bases). The CDR3 covers 18 residues. In germline, CDR1 is MNHEY, CDR2 SVGEGT. V shed 2 bases and J shed 0 bases, with 19 bases lying between them. CDR3 nucleotide sequence: TGTGCCAGCAGTTACGGGAGGGGGGGCCAACTTACTAACTATGGCTACACCTTC. Its translation: CASSYGRGGQLTNYGYTF.

The chain joins TRBV3-1 (or the pseudogene TRBV3-2) to TRBJ2-7; possible D gene TRBD2, 5 bases. This CDR3 region has 13 residues. Trimming removed 4 bases from V and 2 bases from J, with 9 bases in between. Germline V lookup: CDR1 LGHDT, CDR2 YNNKEL (reference sequence). In DNA, the CDR3 is TGTGCCAGCAGCCCAGCGGAGACCTACGAGCAGTACTTC. Translating gives CASSPAETYEQYF.

The chain couples TRBV6-5 to TRBJ2-2, with D tentatively TRBD1 (6 bases). V gave up 10 bases and J gave up 0 bases, with 12 bases separating them. In germline, CDR1 is MNHEY, CDR2 SVGAGI. The CDR3 has 14 amino acids. The DNA of the CDR3 is TGTGCCACTTTGGGACACGCGAACACCGGGGAGCTGTTTTTT. This translates into CATLGHANTGELFF.

V and J are TRBV14 and TRBJ1-2; D remains ambiguous. With 4 bases removed from V and 5 bases from J, the gap between germline ends came to 11 bases. The germline gives CDR1 SGHDN, CDR2 FVKESK. The CDR3 runs to 13 residues. This chain's CDR3 is CASSPHLEYGYTF. The CDR3 region has the DNA TGTGCCAGCAGCCCCCACTTAGAGTATGGCTACACCTTC.

This chain joins TRBV7-2 and TRBJ1-1; D uncertain. This CDR3 is 11 amino acids long. V was clipped by 1 base and J by 11 bases, with 8 bases between them. CDR1 SGHTA and CDR2 FQGNSA come from the germline V gene. The DNA for the CDR3 is TGTGCCAGCAGCTTAGGGTGGGAGGCTTTCTTT. Its protein product is CASSLGWEAFF.

The V gene is TRBV3-1 (or the pseudogene TRBV3-2), the J gene TRBJ2-2, with D possibly being TRBD2 (5 bases). The CDR3 runs 16 residues. V gave up 1 base and J gave up 2 bases, with 11 bases separating them. The germline V gene encodes CDR1 LGHDT and CDR2 YNNKEL (reference sequence). DNA of the CDR3: TGTGCCAGCAGCCAAGTCGGAAGCGGCAACACCGGGGAGCTGTTTTTT. Amino acid sequence: CASSQVGSGNTGELFF.

CDR3 sequence reads: CASSLARGQATEQYF. In nucleotides, the CDR3 is TGTGCCAGCAGCTTAGCCCGGGGACAGGCAACTGAGCAGTACTTC. V is TRBV11-2 and J is TRBJ2-7, with TRBD1 identical over 8 bases. The CDR3 is 15 amino acids. From germline, CDR1 is SGHAT and CDR2 FQNNGV. Losses at the gene ends were 1 base for V and 7 bases for J; bases not matched to a gene: 9.

The CDR3 bases are TGTGCCAGCAGGGAACAGACAGGGATTAGCAATCAGCCCCAGCATTTT. Its protein product is CASREQTGISNQPQHF. The chain uses TRBV6-1 and TRBJ1-5; 7 bases agree with TRBD1. The CDR3 sequence is 16 residues long. J lost 0 bases, V lost 6 bases, and 8 bases had no gene match. Germline CDR1 and CDR2: MNHNS and SASEGT.

This clone was seen only once. The chain uses TRBV5-1 and TRBJ1-1; the D gene is possibly TRBD1 (5 bases). V was shortened by 4 bases and J by 7 bases, with 26 bases between the two germline ends. The CDR3 loop spans 17 amino acids. Germline assignment: CDR1 SGHRS and CDR2 YFSETQ. In DNA, the CDR3 is TGCGCCAGCAGCGCCCTTCCCGGGACTACCCGCGTCGGTGAAGCTTTCTTT. It translates to CASSALPGTTRVGEAFF.

The chain recombines TRBV10-2 with TRBJ1-1; D ambiguous. Germline loops: CDR1 WSHSY, CDR2 SAAADI. The germline V and J ends were trimmed by 8 bases and 4 bases, with 17 bases remaining between them. The CDR3 is made up of 14 amino acids. The CDR3 protein is CASAEPGIGTEAFF. In nucleotides, the CDR3 is TGCGCCAGCGCGGAACCTGGCATTGGCACTGAAGCTTTCTTT.

In this sample, this clone turned up once. This chain connects TRBV18 to TRBJ2-6, with D unresolved. This CDR3 spans 16 amino acids. Trimming cost V 3 bases and J 0 bases, with 9 bases left between them. Germline values: CDR1 KGHSH, CDR2 LQKENI. In nucleotides, the CDR3 is TGTGCCAGCTCACCCCTACAGTACTCTGGGGCCAACGTCCTGACTTTC. Its protein is CASSPLQYSGANVLTF.

The genes are TRBV28 and TRBJ2-7; TRBD1 matches 9 bases. J gave up 6 bases and V 8 bases, and 5 bases lay outside the gene matches. Germline lookup yields CDR1 MDHEN and CDR2 SYDVKM. CDR3 length: 12 amino acids. The CDR3 reads CASGHRGLEQYF. In DNA form, the CDR3 reads TGTGCCAGCGGGCACAGGGGGCTCGAGCAGTACTTC.

The chain couples TRBV19 to TRBJ1-1, with 7 bases that match TRBD1. CDR3 length: 14 residues. Germline V gives CDR1 LNHDA, CDR2 SQIVND (reference sequence). The J segment lost 0 bases and the V segment lost 7 bases, leaving 5 bases of the junction unmatched. CDR3 in amino acids: CASTDRVVNTEAFF. DNA for the CDR3: TGTGCCAGTACCGACAGGGTAGTGAACACTGAAGCTTTCTTT. Together with reference TRBV19 and TRBJ1-1, the CDR3 gives the full variable domain: DGGITQSPKYLFRKEGQNVTLSCEQNLNHDAMYWYRQDPGQGLRLIYYSQIVNDFQKGDIAEGYSVSREKKESFPLTVTSAQKNPTAFYLCASTDRVVNTEAFFGQGTRLTVV.

The V and J genes are TRBV6-1 and TRBJ2-2; a weak D match, TRBD1 (6 bases). The CDR3 totals 16 residues. V lost 2 bases and J lost 3, with 13 bases in between. Per germline, CDR1 MNHNS and CDR2 SASEGT. CDR3 sequence reads: CASSEQGMMDTGELFF. CDR3 coding DNA: TGTGCCAGCAGTGAACAGGGGATGATGGACACCGGGGAGCTGTTTTTT.

The chain recombines TRBV30 with TRBJ1-1; TRBD1 matches at 10 bases. The CDR3 is 16 amino acids. The germline gives CDR1 GTSNPN, CDR2 SVGIG (reference sequence). The V gene end was trimmed by 2 bases and the J gene end by 4 bases; junction bases not matched to a gene: 10. The CDR3 protein is CAWSLLWDRGSTEAFF. CDR3 nucleotide sequence: TGTGCCTGGAGTCTACTATGGGACAGGGGATCCACTGAAGCTTTCTTT.

The CDR3 DNA reads TGTGCCAGCAGCTTGCAGGGGATTTCACCCCTCCACTTT. Protein sequence: CASSLQGISPLHF. The chain recombines TRBV7-9 with TRBJ1-6; D might be TRBD1 (6 bases). CDR3 size: 13 residues. Germline-derived CDR1 and CDR2 are SEHNR and FQNEAQ (reference sequence). V gave up 3 bases and J gave up 9 bases, with 9 bases separating them.

The rearrangement links TRBV2 to TRBJ1-5; D gene uncertain. V lost 7 bases to trimming and J lost 3 bases, with 19 bases between them. The CDR3 is made up of 16 amino acids. Germline V lookup: CDR1 SNHLY, CDR2 FYNNEI. This chain's CDR3 is CASTPGGGWNNQPQHF. The CDR3 DNA reads TGTGCCAGCACCCCCGGAGGAGGGTGGAACAATCAGCCCCAGCATTTT.

The chain couples TRBV7-9 to TRBJ2-5; 9 bases match TRBD2. The germline V gene encodes CDR1 SEHNR and CDR2 FQNEAQ (reference sequence). The CDR3 is 13 amino acids. Trimming at V came to 8 bases and at J to 5 bases, leaving 6 bases not matched to a gene. Here the CDR3 DNA reads TGTGCCAGCGGGGGCGGGAGGGCGGAGACCCAGTACTTC. Its protein is CASGGGRAETQYF. Together with reference TRBV7-9 and TRBJ2-5, the CDR3 gives the full variable domain: DTGVSQNPRHKITKRGQNVTFRCDPISEHNRLYWYRQTLGQGPEFLTYFQNEAQLEKSRLLSDRFSAERPKGSFSTLEIQRTEQGDSAMYLCASGGGRAETQYFGPGTRLLVL.

The genes are TRBV12-3 or TRBV12-4 and TRBJ1-2; TRBD1 is a possible D gene (5 bases). V lost 4 bases and J lost 8, with 14 bases in between. This CDR3 contains 13 residues. The CDR3 DNA reads TGTGCCAGCAGTTCCCTCAGGGTTTGGGGCTACACCTTC. It specifies CASSSLRVWGYTF.

V usage is TRBV5-1 and J usage is TRBJ2-5; 14 positions match TRBD2. V dropped 4 bases and J dropped 1; count of bases not matched to a gene: 3. This CDR3 has 16 residues. Germline V gene data show CDR1 as SGHRS and CDR2 as YFSETQ. CDR3 protein: CASSAGTSGSQETQYF. The CDR3 DNA follows: TGCGCCAGCAGCGCCGGGACTAGCGGGAGCCAAGAGACCCAGTACTTC. Complete variable domain (other parts from reference TRBV5-1 and TRBJ2-5): KAGVTQTPRYLIKTRGQQVTLSCSPISGHRSVSWYQQTPGQGLQFLFEYFSETQRNKGNFPGRFSGRQFSNSRSEMNVSTLELGDSALYLCASSAGTSGSQETQYFGPGTRLLVL.

The chain is built from TRBV27 and TRBJ2-7; D possibly corresponds to TRBD2 (5 bases). Looked up from germline, CDR1 is MNHEY and CDR2 is SMNVEV (reference sequence). Deletions cut 6 bases from V and 2 bases from J, with 17 bases between. The CDR3 is 15 amino acids. The CDR3 DNA is TGTGCCAGCAGCACCCGCCGGGATTTGACCTACGAGCAGTACTTC. Translating gives CASSTRRDLTYEQYF.

CDR3 in amino acids: CATSRDAANEKLFF. Written as DNA, the CDR3 is TGTGCCACCAGCAGAGATGCGGCTAATGAAAAACTGTTTTTT. The chain is built from TRBV15 and TRBJ1-4; D is unresolved. The V end lost 0 bases, the J end lost 3 bases, and 5 bases lay between the germline ends. Germline values: CDR1 LNHNV, CDR2 YYDKDF (reference sequence). The CDR3 is 14 amino acids.